The 8 T cell receptor beta chains below were found in one sample sequenced in a study of blood T cells in healthy people across ages. Primers used in a second PCR of roughly 6 to 12 cycles were a sample-barcoded 5' primer and a J-beta primer mix. TCRdb redid the calling of the 5' RACE reads with MiXCR, one entry per CDR3 protein. The sample consists of approximately 490,000 distinct CDR3 sequences, 24% of them appearing once. This sample was also put to use in a study of T cells of mothers and their children.

The sequencing sample was made of blood. All receptors come from a boy younger than 18 in good health.

Regarding this clonotype: An end of the junction does not agree with germline; a read error may underlie this. The V call is TRBV6-6, the J call TRBJ2-2; D is possibly TRBD2 (6 bases). The length of the CDR3 is 13 residues. Germline CDR1 is MNHNY and CDR2 is SVGAGI (reference sequence). CDR3 in amino acids: CASKMRVTGGLFF. The CDR3 nucleotides read TGTGCCAGCAAAATGAGGGTAACCGGGGGGCTGTTTTTT.

The chain combines TRBV4-3 with TRBJ2-3; D possibly matches TRBD1 or TRBD2 (6 bases each). Germline V lookup: CDR1 LGHNA, CDR2 YSLEER. The CDR3 runs 14 residues. V was shortened by 1 base and J by 5 bases, with 10 bases between the two germline ends. The CDR3 sequence is CASSQGGAGDTQYF. The CDR3 bases are TGCGCCAGCAGCCAAGGGGGGGCTGGAGATACGCAGTATTTT.

This chain connects TRBV7-9 to TRBJ2-7, with D possibly TRBD1 on 6 matching bases. V lost 1 base and J lost 6, with 13 bases in between. The germline CDR1 and CDR2 sequences are SEHNR and FQNEAQ (reference sequence). The CDR3 is 14 residues long. The DNA for the CDR3 is TGTGCCAGCAGCTTAGGACAGGTCCGGACCGAGCAGTACTTC. This sequence encodes CASSLGQVRTEQYF.

V usage is TRBV3-1 and J usage is TRBJ2-7; D not resolved. The germline V and J ends were trimmed by 3 bases and 0 bases, with 9 bases remaining between them. CDR1 is LGHDT and CDR2 is YNNKEL in the germline V gene (reference sequence). The CDR3 spans 14 residues. The CDR3 spells CASSHLGISYEQYF. CDR3 coding DNA: TGTGCCAGCAGCCATTTGGGCATCTCCTACGAGCAGTACTTC.

CDR3 sequence: CASSQGTRGTGELFF. CDR3 bases: TGCGCCAGCAGCCAAGGTACGAGGGGCACCGGGGAGCTGTTTTTT. The gene calls are TRBV4-3 and TRBJ2-2, with D perhaps being TRBD1 or TRBD2 (5 bases each). V was clipped by 1 base and J by 4 bases, with 10 bases between them. CDR1 and CDR2 from the germline V gene are LGHNA and YSLEER. The CDR3 is 15 amino acids.

The V call is TRBV20-1, the J call TRBJ2-7; 12 bases match TRBD2. CDR1 DFQATT and CDR2 SNEGSKA come from the germline V gene (reference sequence). The CDR3 is made up of 15 amino acids. J lost 2 bases, V lost 6 bases, and 8 bases had no gene match. In nucleotides, the CDR3 is TGCAGTGCCCTAGCTAGCGGGAGGGCCCCCTACGAGCAGTACTTC. It yields the protein CSALASGRAPYEQYF.

The chain combines TRBV4-1 with TRBJ2-5, with D tentatively TRBD1 (5 bases). Gene TRBJ2-7 matches the end of the DNA better, so the J call may be wrong. Looked up from germline, CDR1 is MGHRA and CDR2 is YSYEKL. The CDR3 is 14 residues long. The DNA of the CDR3 is TGCGCCAGCAGCCAAGGTGGTAGGGGTTACGAGCAGTACTTC. It codes for CASSQGGRGYEQYF.

This clonotype was seen a handful of times. One end of the junction does not line up with germline, which may come from a read error. V usage is TRBV9 and J usage is TRBJ2-1; D might be TRBD2 (5 bases). The CDR3 contains 15 residues. Germline lookup yields CDR1 SGDLS and CDR2 YYNGEE. CDR3 coding DNA: TGTGCCAACAGCGTTGCCGGGAATTCCTACAATGAGCAGTTCTTC. Translation gives CANSVAGNSYNEQFF.